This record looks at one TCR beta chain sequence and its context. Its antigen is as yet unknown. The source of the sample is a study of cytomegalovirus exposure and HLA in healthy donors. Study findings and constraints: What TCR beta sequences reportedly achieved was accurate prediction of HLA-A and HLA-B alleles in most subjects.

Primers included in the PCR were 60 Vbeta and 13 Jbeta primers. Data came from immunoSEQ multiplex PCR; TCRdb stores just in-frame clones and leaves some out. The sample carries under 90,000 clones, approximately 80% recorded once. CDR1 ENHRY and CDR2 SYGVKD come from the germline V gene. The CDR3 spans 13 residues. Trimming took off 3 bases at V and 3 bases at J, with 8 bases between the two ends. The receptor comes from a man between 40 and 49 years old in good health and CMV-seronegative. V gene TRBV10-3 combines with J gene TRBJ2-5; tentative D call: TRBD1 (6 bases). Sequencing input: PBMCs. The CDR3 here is CAISEYREETQYF. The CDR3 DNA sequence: TGTGCCATCAGTGAATACAGGGAAGAGACCCAGTACTTC.